The rows below give T cell receptor beta chains drawn from one sample of a study of cytomegalovirus exposure and HLA in healthy donors. Sequencing used immunoSEQ multiplex PCR; TCRdb keeps in-frame clones, though not all of them. The data show approximately 150,000 clones, 87% seen once. The material sequenced was PBMCs. These TCRs come from a man aged 18 to 30 in good health and CMV-seropositive. Each CDR3 is given with its conserved first and last residue. D genes are given only for firm matches. Expanded clones get a size class; other rows say once, few or many, or leave the size out.

V gene: TRBV6-1
J gene: TRBJ2-3
clone size: NA
D gene: TRBD2
CDR3 DNA: TGTGCCAGCAGTGGGGTAGCGGGGGCCCTCACAGATACGCAGTATTTT
CDR3 protein: CASSGVAGALTDTQYF

V gene: TRBV7-6
J gene: TRBJ2-4
clone size: NA
D gene: NA
CDR3 DNA: TGTGCCAGCAGCTTAGGGGTCGGGGGAACCCAAAACATTCAGTACTTC
CDR3 protein: CASSLGVGGTQNIQYF

V gene: TRBV28
J gene: TRBJ1-5
clone size: NA
D gene: NA
CDR3 DNA: TGTGCCAGCACCCCGGGGAATGCTTATAGCAATCAGCCCCAGCATTTT
CDR3 protein: CASTPGNAYSNQPQHF

V gene: TRBV6-5
J gene: TRBJ1-1
clone size: NA
D gene: TRBD1
CDR3 DNA: TGTGCCAGCAGTTCCCCCGGGACAGGAAACACTGAAGCTTTCTTT
CDR3 protein: CASSSPGTGNTEAFF

V gene: TRBV5-4
J gene: TRBJ1-2
clone size: NA
D gene: TRBD1
CDR3 DNA: TGTGCCAGCAGCTCTCCCCGACAGGGAGCTGCTATTGGCTACACCTTC
CDR3 protein: CASSSPRQGAAIGYTF

V gene: TRBV18
J gene: TRBJ2-7
clone size: NA
D gene: NA
CDR3 DNA: TGTGCCAGCTCACCGTACCTAGACTACGAGCAGTACTTC
CDR3 protein: CASSPYLDYEQYF

V gene: TRBV6-6
J gene: TRBJ1-1
clone size: NA
D gene: NA
CDR3 DNA: TGTGCCAGCAGTTACTCCGACAGCATGAACACTGAAGCTTTCTTT
CDR3 protein: CASSYSDSMNTEAFF

V gene: TRBV9
J gene: TRBJ1-1
clone size: NA
D gene: TRBD1
CDR3 DNA: TGTGCCAGCAGCGTACGAGACAGGGGGCTTGTTACTGAAGCTTTCTTT
CDR3 protein: CASSVRDRGLVTEAFF

V gene: TRBV15
J gene: TRBJ1-6
clone size: NA
D gene: NA
CDR3 DNA: TGTGCCACCAGCCGGGGTTATAATTCACCCCTCCACTTT
CDR3 protein: CATSRGYNSPLHF

V gene: TRBV2
J gene: TRBJ1-2
clone size: NA
D gene: TRBD1
CDR3 DNA: TGTGCCAGGGGACAGGGAGTAGGTGGCTACACCTTC
CDR3 protein: CARGQGVGGYTF

V gene: TRBV5-4
J gene: TRBJ1-3
clone size: NA
D gene: TRBD1
CDR3 DNA: TGTGCCAGCAGCTTGGGGAGGGGGCCCACCTCTGGAAACACCATATATTTT
CDR3 protein: CASSLGRGPTSGNTIYF

V gene: TRBV6-1
J gene: TRBJ1-6
clone size: few
D gene: NA
CDR3 DNA: TGTGCCAGCAGTGAGGCAGGGACAAACTCACCCCTCCACTTT
CDR3 protein: CASSEAGTNSPLHF

V gene: TRBV7-9
J gene: TRBJ1-6
clone size: NA
D gene: NA
CDR3 DNA: TGTGCCAGCAGCTTAATGAGCTCCTATAATTCACCCCTCCACTTT
CDR3 protein: CASSLMSSYNSPLHF

V gene: TRBV13
J gene: TRBJ2-1
clone size: NA
D gene: NA
CDR3 DNA: TGTGCCAGCAGCTTATCTGCCAGGGGAAATGAGCAGTTCTTC
CDR3 protein: CASSLSARGNEQFF

V gene: TRBV18
J gene: TRBJ2-7
clone size: NA
D gene: NA
CDR3 DNA: TGTGCCAGCTCACCACCGGGGACTCGCAGCTACGAGCAGTACTTC
CDR3 protein: CASSPPGTRSYEQYF

V gene: TRBV6-5
J gene: TRBJ1-2
clone size: NA
D gene: TRBD1
CDR3 DNA: TGTGCCAGCAGTTACTCTGGACAGGGAGGCTATGGCTACACCTTC
CDR3 protein: CASSYSGQGGYGYTF

V gene: TRBV2
J gene: TRBJ2-1
clone size: NA
D gene: TRBD2
CDR3 DNA: TGTGCCAGCAGTGGACTAGCGGGACGATACAATGAGCAGTTCTTC
CDR3 protein: CASSGLAGRYNEQFF

V gene: TRBV5-1
J gene: TRBJ2-7
clone size: NA
D gene: TRBD2
CDR3 DNA: TGCGCCAGCAGCTCGCTAGCGGGATACGAGCAGTACTTC
CDR3 protein: CASSSLAGYEQYF

V gene: TRBV19
J gene: TRBJ2-7
clone size: NA
D gene: NA
CDR3 DNA: TGTGCCAGTAGTAACGGTCTCTACGAGCAGTACTTC
CDR3 protein: CASSNGLYEQYF

V gene: TRBV28
J gene: TRBJ2-3
clone size: NA
D gene: TRBD2
CDR3 DNA: TGTGCCAGCAGTCACCACGCCTGGGGTAGCGGGGGGGCCGGAGATACGCAGTATTTT
CDR3 protein: CASSHHAWGSGGAGDTQYF

V gene: TRBV25-1
J gene: TRBJ2-3
clone size: NA
D gene: TRBD1
CDR3 DNA: TGTGCCAGCAGTGAATTAACAGGGGGCCACGATACGCAGTATTTT
CDR3 protein: CASSELTGGHDTQYF

V gene: TRBV4-1
J gene: TRBJ1-1
clone size: NA
D gene: NA
CDR3 DNA: TGCGCCAGCAGCCCCTACACCGGGGAGGGCACTGAAGCTTTCTTT
CDR3 protein: CASSPYTGEGTEAFF

V gene: TRBV7-9
J gene: TRBJ2-7
clone size: NA
D gene: TRBD2
CDR3 DNA: TGTGCCAGCAGCCCCCATAGCGGGAAGGAGCAGTACTTC
CDR3 protein: CASSPHSGKEQYF

V gene: TRBV5-1
J gene: TRBJ1-2
clone size: NA
D gene: NA
CDR3 DNA: TGCGCCAGCAGCTCTGACTCCTATGGCTACACCTTC
CDR3 protein: CASSSDSYGYTF

V gene: TRBV4-1
J gene: TRBJ1-5
clone size: many
D gene: NA
CDR3 DNA: TGCGCCAGCAGCCGGAGTGGGGGGCAGCCCCAGCATTTT
CDR3 protein: CASSRSGGQPQHF

V gene: TRBV6-1
J gene: TRBJ2-1
clone size: NA
D gene: NA
CDR3 DNA: TGTGCCAGCAGTGAACAGGGGAGCCCCTACAATGAGCAGTTCTTC
CDR3 protein: CASSEQGSPYNEQFF

V gene: TRBV5-1
J gene: TRBJ2-2
clone size: NA
D gene: NA
CDR3 DNA: TGCGCCAGCAGCTTGGCAGGGGGGACCGGGGAGCTGTTTTTT
CDR3 protein: CASSLAGGTGELFF

V gene: TRBV9
J gene: TRBJ1-1
clone size: NA
D gene: NA
CDR3 DNA: TGTGCCAGCAGCGTGGACAGTAACACTGAAGCTTTCTTT
CDR3 protein: CASSVDSNTEAFF